The rows below give T cell receptor beta chains drawn from one sample of a study of OX40 agonist ivuxolimab in advanced cancers. Produced via immunoSEQ multiplex PCR; TCRdb's table is partial and in-frame only. In the table there are roughly 26,000 clones, approximately 83% of which are singletons. Sample: CD4+ or CD8+ T cells sorted from blood, taken in a trial of the OX40 agonist ivuxolimab. The receptor source for this set is an adult with an advanced solid tumor such as melanoma, head and neck, liver or kidney cancer. Each CDR3 is given with its conserved first and last residue. Fields, in order: clone size, D gene, J gene, V gene, CDR3 length, CDR3 DNA, CDR3 protein. D genes are given only for firm matches. Clone size appears in some rows only: once, few, many, or a class for an expanded clone.

clone size: NA
D gene: NA
J gene: TRBJ2-7
V gene: TRBV2
CDR3 length: 14
CDR3 DNA: TGTGCCAGCAGTGGGGGTCCCTTCGGGAACGAGCAGTACTTC
CDR3 protein: CASSGGPFGNEQYF

clone size: NA
D gene: NA
J gene: TRBJ1-5
V gene: TRBV25-1
CDR3 length: 12
CDR3 DNA: TGTGCCAGCAGTGTATTAGATCAGCCCCAGCATTTT
CDR3 protein: CASSVLDQPQHF

clone size: NA
D gene: NA
J gene: TRBJ2-3
V gene: TRBV18
CDR3 length: 16
CDR3 DNA: TGTGCCAGCTCACCACAAGGGCCGCCCAGCACAGATACGCAGTATTTT
CDR3 protein: CASSPQGPPSTDTQYF

clone size: NA
D gene: NA
J gene: TRBJ2-3
V gene: TRBV7-9
CDR3 length: 14
CDR3 DNA: TGTGCCAGCAGCCTTACTCTCAGCACAGATACGCAGTATTTT
CDR3 protein: CASSLTLSTDTQYF

clone size: NA
D gene: TRBD1
J gene: TRBJ1-3
V gene: TRBV13
CDR3 length: 16
CDR3 DNA: TGTGCCAGCAGCAGAGGGGACAGGGAGTCTGGAAACACCATATATTTT
CDR3 protein: CASSRGDRESGNTIYF

clone size: NA
D gene: NA
J gene: TRBJ2-7
V gene: TRBV7-9
CDR3 length: 14
CDR3 DNA: TGTGCCAGCAGGGACCAGGACAGCTCCTACGAGCAGTACTTC
CDR3 protein: CASRDQDSSYEQYF

clone size: NA
D gene: NA
J gene: TRBJ1-2
V gene: TRBV14
CDR3 length: 13
CDR3 DNA: TGTGCCAGCAGCCAGGGGGGTAACTATGGCTACACCTTC
CDR3 protein: CASSQGGNYGYTF

clone size: few
D gene: NA
J gene: TRBJ2-3
V gene: TRBV9
CDR3 length: 13
CDR3 DNA: TGTGCCAGCAGCTTAGCGCGCACAGATACGCAGTATTTT
CDR3 protein: CASSLARTDTQYF

clone size: NA
D gene: TRBD1
J gene: TRBJ2-7
V gene: TRBV5-5
CDR3 length: 15
CDR3 DNA: TGTGCCAGCAGCTTAGGAACAGGGGGGTCCTACGAGCAGTACTTC
CDR3 protein: CASSLGTGGSYEQYF

clone size: once
D gene: NA
J gene: TRBJ1-1
V gene: TRBV27
CDR3 length: 13
CDR3 DNA: TGTGCCAGCTCTCCTAGGGCAGTCACTGAAGCTTTCTTT
CDR3 protein: CASSPRAVTEAFF

clone size: once
D gene: TRBD1
J gene: TRBJ2-2
V gene: TRBV9
CDR3 length: 15
CDR3 DNA: TGTGCCAGCAGGACAGGGGGCCAGAACACCGGGGAGCTGTTTTTT
CDR3 protein: CASRTGGQNTGELFF

clone size: few
D gene: NA
J gene: TRBJ2-7
V gene: TRBV19
CDR3 length: 15
CDR3 DNA: TGTGCCAGTAGTTCCCTCGACAGGCAGATCTACGAGCAGTACTTC
CDR3 protein: CASSSLDRQIYEQYF

clone size: NA
D gene: NA
J gene: TRBJ2-5
V gene: TRBV5-4
CDR3 length: 12
CDR3 DNA: TGTGCCAGCGGGATGGAGTTGGAGACCCAGTACTTC
CDR3 protein: CASGMELETQYF

clone size: NA
D gene: NA
J gene: TRBJ1-3
V gene: TRBV4-3
CDR3 length: 15
CDR3 DNA: TGCGCCAGCAGCCTCGGAAGGACGGCTGGAAACACCATATATTTT
CDR3 protein: CASSLGRTAGNTIYF

clone size: NA
D gene: TRBD2
J gene: TRBJ2-1
V gene: TRBV19
CDR3 length: 16
CDR3 DNA: TGTGCCAGTAGTGCCCCTGGGACTAGCGGAGTCAATGAGCAGTTCTTC
CDR3 protein: CASSAPGTSGVNEQFF

clone size: NA
D gene: NA
J gene: TRBJ2-1
V gene: TRBV27
CDR3 length: 15
CDR3 DNA: TGTGCCAGCAGTTTATTTGCAGGGGTCTACAATGAGCAGTTCTTC
CDR3 protein: CASSLFAGVYNEQFF

clone size: once
D gene: NA
J gene: TRBJ1-5
V gene: TRBV6-5
CDR3 length: 14
CDR3 DNA: TGTGCCAGCAGGGGAGCGTGGGCGGGTCAGCCCCAGCATTTT
CDR3 protein: CASRGAWAGQPQHF

clone size: NA
D gene: TRBD2
J gene: TRBJ2-1
V gene: TRBV6-1
CDR3 length: 14
CDR3 DNA: TGTGCCAGTCAACTAGCGGGGGAGTACAATGAGCAGTTCTTC
CDR3 protein: CASQLAGEYNEQFF

clone size: NA
D gene: NA
J gene: TRBJ2-1
V gene: TRBV6-1
CDR3 length: 16
CDR3 DNA: TGTGCCAGCAGTGTTCCCGGAGGGGTTAGCGGCAATGAGCAGTTCTTC
CDR3 protein: CASSVPGGVSGNEQFF

clone size: few
D gene: NA
J gene: TRBJ1-2
V gene: TRBV5-1
CDR3 length: 12
CDR3 DNA: TGCGCCAGCAGCAGGACAGCGGATGGCTACACCTTC
CDR3 protein: CASSRTADGYTF

clone size: once
D gene: TRBD1
J gene: TRBJ1-1
V gene: TRBV18
CDR3 length: 12
CDR3 DNA: TGTGCCAGCTCACGACAGGGGGCGGAAGCTTTCTTT
CDR3 protein: CASSRQGAEAFF

clone size: NA
D gene: TRBD1
J gene: TRBJ2-3
V gene: TRBV4-3
CDR3 length: 13
CDR3 DNA: TGCGCCAGCAGCCAGCAGGGGGCAGATACGCAGTATTTT
CDR3 protein: CASSQQGADTQYF

clone size: few
D gene: NA
J gene: TRBJ1-1
V gene: TRBV5-4
CDR3 length: 13
CDR3 DNA: TGTGCCAGCAAGCGACAGTTGAACACTGAAGCTTTCTTT
CDR3 protein: CASKRQLNTEAFF

clone size: NA
D gene: NA
J gene: TRBJ1-3
V gene: TRBV5-1
CDR3 length: 14
CDR3 DNA: TGCGCCAGCCAGGAGGGGGGCTCTGGAAACACCATATATTTT
CDR3 protein: CASQEGGSGNTIYF

clone size: NA
D gene: NA
J gene: TRBJ1-2
V gene: TRBV7-9
CDR3 length: 13
CDR3 DNA: TGTGCCAGCAGCTTAGAACTGACCTATGGCTACACCTTC
CDR3 protein: CASSLELTYGYTF

clone size: NA
D gene: TRBD1
J gene: TRBJ2-3
V gene: TRBV19
CDR3 length: 17
CDR3 DNA: TGTGCCAGTAGTACGAGGACAGGGAGATCCCGCACAGATACGCAGTATTTT
CDR3 protein: CASSTRTGRSRTDTQYF

clone size: NA
D gene: NA
J gene: TRBJ1-2
V gene: TRBV18
CDR3 length: 15
CDR3 DNA: TGTGCCAGCTCACCACCGCCGGTTTTGAACTATGGCTACACCTTC
CDR3 protein: CASSPPPVLNYGYTF

clone size: NA
D gene: TRBD2
J gene: TRBJ2-1
V gene: TRBV5-3
CDR3 length: 21
CDR3 DNA: TGTGCCAGAAGCTCGTATCGAACGGGACTAGCGGGGGGCCAGTCCTACAATGAGCAGTTCTTC
CDR3 protein: CARSSYRTGLAGGQSYNEQFF

clone size: NA
D gene: NA
J gene: TRBJ2-1
V gene: TRBV2
CDR3 length: 13
CDR3 DNA: TGTGCCAGCAGGACAGACAGAAACAATGAGCAGTTCTTC
CDR3 protein: CASRTDRNNEQFF

clone size: NA
D gene: NA
J gene: TRBJ2-1
V gene: TRBV25-1
CDR3 length: 13
CDR3 DNA: TGTGCCAGCAGTGACGGAGTGAGGGATGAGCAGTTCTTC
CDR3 protein: CASSDGVRDEQFF

clone size: NA
D gene: NA
J gene: TRBJ1-1
V gene: TRBV5-1
CDR3 length: 14
CDR3 DNA: TGCGCCAGCAGCTTAAGAACCGGAGGGACTGAAGCTTTCTTT
CDR3 protein: CASSLRTGGTEAFF

clone size: NA
D gene: NA
J gene: TRBJ1-6
V gene: TRBV19
CDR3 length: 17
CDR3 DNA: TGTGCCAGTAGTATAAGTCTGGGGAGCTCCTATAATTCACCCCTCCACTTT
CDR3 protein: CASSISLGSSYNSPLHF

clone size: NA
D gene: NA
J gene: TRBJ1-1
V gene: TRBV10-3
CDR3 length: 14
CDR3 DNA: TGTGCCATCAGTGAGTCGTGGGCTAACACTGAAGCTTTCTTT
CDR3 protein: CAISESWANTEAFF

clone size: NA
D gene: NA
J gene: TRBJ1-5
V gene: TRBV6-5
CDR3 length: 14
CDR3 DNA: TGTGCCACCTCAAGAGGGGAGGGCAATCAGCCCCAGCATTTT
CDR3 protein: CATSRGEGNQPQHF

clone size: NA
D gene: NA
J gene: TRBJ1-5
V gene: TRBV19
CDR3 length: 16
CDR3 DNA: TGTGCCAGTAGTATATTTTCGGGAACTAGCAATCAGCCCCAGCATTTT
CDR3 protein: CASSIFSGTSNQPQHF

clone size: NA
D gene: NA
J gene: TRBJ2-6
V gene: TRBV6-5
CDR3 length: 15
CDR3 DNA: TGTGCCAGCAGTCCCCAGGGGCGCGGGGCCAACGTCCTGACTTTC
CDR3 protein: CASSPQGRGANVLTF

clone size: NA
D gene: NA
J gene: TRBJ2-7
V gene: TRBV29-1
CDR3 length: 12
CDR3 DNA: TGCAGCGCTCGGGACGTAACCTACGAGCAGTACTTC
CDR3 protein: CSARDVTYEQYF

clone size: NA
D gene: NA
J gene: TRBJ1-5
V gene: TRBV29-1
CDR3 length: 13
CDR3 DNA: TGCAGCGCCCAGCTAGGGAGCAATCAGCCCCAGCATTTT
CDR3 protein: CSAQLGSNQPQHF

clone size: NA
D gene: TRBD2
J gene: TRBJ2-5
V gene: TRBV18
CDR3 length: 17
CDR3 DNA: TGTGCCAGCTCACCACGTCAGACTAGCGGGCTTCAAGAGACCCAGTACTTC
CDR3 protein: CASSPRQTSGLQETQYF

clone size: NA
D gene: NA
J gene: TRBJ1-4
V gene: TRBV4-2
CDR3 length: 13
CDR3 DNA: TGTGCCAGCAGCCAAGCAGTATGGGAGAAACTGTTTTTT
CDR3 protein: CASSQAVWEKLFF

clone size: NA
D gene: NA
J gene: TRBJ1-2
V gene: TRBV6-5
CDR3 length: 13
CDR3 DNA: TGTGCCAGCATCACGGGAGTGGGTGCTGGCTACACCTTC
CDR3 protein: CASITGVGAGYTF

clone size: NA
D gene: TRBD1
J gene: TRBJ1-5
V gene: TRBV15
CDR3 length: 14
CDR3 DNA: TGTGCCACCAGCTTTGACAGGGGTAATCAGCCCCAGCATTTT
CDR3 protein: CATSFDRGNQPQHF

clone size: NA
D gene: TRBD2
J gene: TRBJ2-7
V gene: TRBV6-6
CDR3 length: 14
CDR3 DNA: TGTGCCAGCAGGCCGGGACTAGCGGGGCTCGAGCAGTACTTC
CDR3 protein: CASRPGLAGLEQYF

clone size: NA
D gene: TRBD1
J gene: TRBJ2-2
V gene: TRBV7-3
CDR3 length: 17
CDR3 DNA: TGTGCCAGCAGCTCCCGCACAGGGGGCGCGAACACCGGGGAGCTGTTTTTT
CDR3 protein: CASSSRTGGANTGELFF

clone size: NA
D gene: NA
J gene: TRBJ1-5
V gene: TRBV30
CDR3 length: 13
CDR3 DNA: TGTGCCTGGAGTGTACGGGACGGGCAGCCCCAGCATTTT
CDR3 protein: CAWSVRDGQPQHF

clone size: NA
D gene: NA
J gene: TRBJ2-5
V gene: TRBV6-1
CDR3 length: 13
CDR3 DNA: TGTGCCAGCACCAGGAGTCTCCAAGAGACCCAGTACTTC
CDR3 protein: CASTRSLQETQYF

clone size: NA
D gene: TRBD2
J gene: TRBJ2-2
V gene: TRBV7-9
CDR3 length: 16
CDR3 DNA: TGTGCCAGCAGCTTGTGGACTAGCGGGGGGACCGGGGAGCTGTTTTTT
CDR3 protein: CASSLWTSGGTGELFF